Listed below are T cell receptor beta chains from one sample, sequenced in a study of OX40 agonist ivuxolimab in advanced cancers. Clones were read by immunoSEQ multiplex PCR, and TCRdb kept only the in-frame ones, dropping some. Of approximately 49,000 clones in the sample, 85% are singletons; the top ten hold about 20%. The source material was CD4+ or CD8+ T cells sorted from blood, sampled in a trial of the OX40 agonist ivuxolimab. The receptors shown here come from an adult with an advanced solid tumor such as melanoma, head and neck, liver or kidney cancer. Each CDR3 is given with its conserved first and last residue. The order of the fields is V gene, J gene, CDR3 length, D gene, clone size, CDR3 DNA, CDR3 protein. D genes are given only for firm matches. Size is stated for part of the rows, as once, few or many counts, or as a class when the clone is expanded.

TRBV9	TRBJ1-1	13	NA	NA	TGTGCCAGCAAGGGGAAGGGGAGCAATGAAGCTTTCTTT	CASKGKGSNEAFF
TRBV28	TRBJ1-5	15	TRBD1	NA	TGTGCCAGCAGTTTACAGGGGGTCCCCAATCAGCCCCAGCATTTT	CASSLQGVPNQPQHF
TRBV5-6	TRBJ2-3	12	NA	NA	TGTGCCAGCAGCTCGTTCACAGATACGCAGTATTTT	CASSSFTDTQYF
TRBV5-6	TRBJ1-3	15	NA	NA	TGTGCCAGCAGCCCCCAGGGGATACGTGGAAACACCATATATTTT	CASSPQGIRGNTIYF
TRBV6-5	TRBJ1-2	14	NA	once	TGTGCCGGCAGTCCGACAGAAGGTGACTATGGCTACACCTTC	CAGSPTEGDYGYTF
TRBV7-6	TRBJ2-3	15	NA	NA	TGTGCCAGCAGCTTAAGTGGGAGCCTCACAGATACGCAGTATTTT	CASSLSGSLTDTQYF
TRBV18	TRBJ1-1	15	TRBD1	NA	TGTGCCAGCTCACCGGGGGAGGGGGCGAACACTGAAGCTTTCTTT	CASSPGEGANTEAFF
TRBV5-5	TRBJ1-3	15	NA	NA	TGTGCCAGCAGCGGAGGCGCGGCTTCTGGAAACACCATATATTTT	CASSGGAASGNTIYF
TRBV7-9	TRBJ2-2	14	NA	NA	TGTGCCAGCAGCACCCGAATAGTCACCGGGGAGCTGTTTTTT	CASSTRIVTGELFF
TRBV9	TRBJ2-7	14	TRBD1	NA	TGTGCCAGCAGCGTAGACCTAGGGGGCGGCGAGCAGTACTTC	CASSVDLGGGEQYF
TRBV9	TRBJ2-5	12	NA	NA	TGTGCCAGCAGCTCCCCGACGGGGACCCAGTACTTC	CASSSPTGTQYF
TRBV5-5	TRBJ1-4	15	TRBD1	NA	TGTGCCAGCAGCCCACCTGGGACAGGGAATGAAAAACTGTTTTTT	CASSPPGTGNEKLFF
TRBV11-2	TRBJ2-1	13	NA	NA	TGTGCCAGCAGCTTAGCTTCCTGGAGTGAGCAGTTCTTC	CASSLASWSEQFF
TRBV30	TRBJ1-2	14	NA	NA	TGTGCCTGGAGTGCGGGGGGAAGAATTCATGGCTACACCTTC	CAWSAGGRIHGYTF
TRBV6-1	TRBJ1-2	12	NA	NA	TGTGCCAGCGGATATCCGAGGGACGGCTACACCTTC	CASGYPRDGYTF
TRBV11-3	TRBJ2-2	16	TRBD2	NA	TGTGCCAGCAGCAAACACAGCGGGGACCCCACCGGGGAGCTGTTTTTT	CASSKHSGDPTGELFF
TRBV6-5	TRBJ2-3	12	NA	NA	TGTGCCAGCAGTTTAGGTTCGGATACGCAGTATTTT	CASSLGSDTQYF
TRBV7-6	TRBJ1-3	12	NA	NA	TGTGCCAGCAGCGCATCTGGAAACACCATATATTTT	CASSASGNTIYF
TRBV14	TRBJ2-5	13	TRBD2	NA	TGTGCCAGCTCGGGACTAGCGGGCGAGACCCAGTACTTC	CASSGLAGETQYF
TRBV21-1	TRBJ2-5	16	NA	NA	TGTGCCAGCAGCATCGAAAAGACCCCAATCCAAGAGACCCAGTACTTC	CASSIEKTPIQETQYF
TRBV7-3	TRBJ2-7	15	NA	NA	TGTGCCAGCAGCTTAGTCCGGGAGCTTTCCTACGAGCAGTACTTC	CASSLVRELSYEQYF
TRBV19	TRBJ1-5	17	NA	NA	TGTGCCAGTAGTATTATAGAGAGGGATTATAGCAATCAGCCCCAGCATTTT	CASSIIERDYSNQPQHF
TRBV5-1	TRBJ1-1	20	NA	NA	TGCGCCAGCAGCCCCCCATTCAAGGGATTCGCATTTTCTGGCATTACTGAAGCTTTCTTT	CASSPPFKGFAFSGITEAFF
TRBV10-2	TRBJ1-2	15	TRBD1	NA	TGCGCCAGCAGTGATAAAAGGCAGGGGGAGGGTGGCTACACCTTC	CASSDKRQGEGGYTF
TRBV5-4	TRBJ1-4	12	NA	NA	TGTGCCAGCAGCTATCTTGGTGAAAAACTGTTTTTT	CASSYLGEKLFF
TRBV4-3	TRBJ2-5	14	NA	NA	TGCGCCAGCAGCCAAGATTTGTGGCAAGAGACCCAGTACTTC	CASSQDLWQETQYF
TRBV6-5	TRBJ1-1	10	NA	once	TGTGCTGCGGGATTCTCTGAAGCTTTCTTT	CAAGFSEAFF
TRBV2	TRBJ2-3	16	NA	NA	TGTGCCAGCCTGCTCAGAGGCGCAACTAGCACAGATACGCAGTATTTT	CASLLRGATSTDTQYF
TRBV19	TRBJ1-1	11	NA	NA	TGTGCCAGTATCCTGCCGGGGGAAGCTTTCTTT	CASILPGEAFF
TRBV5-5	TRBJ1-6	15	NA	NA	TGTGCCAGTACTATAGAGGTTTTCTATAATTCACCCCTCCACTTT	CASTIEVFYNSPLHF